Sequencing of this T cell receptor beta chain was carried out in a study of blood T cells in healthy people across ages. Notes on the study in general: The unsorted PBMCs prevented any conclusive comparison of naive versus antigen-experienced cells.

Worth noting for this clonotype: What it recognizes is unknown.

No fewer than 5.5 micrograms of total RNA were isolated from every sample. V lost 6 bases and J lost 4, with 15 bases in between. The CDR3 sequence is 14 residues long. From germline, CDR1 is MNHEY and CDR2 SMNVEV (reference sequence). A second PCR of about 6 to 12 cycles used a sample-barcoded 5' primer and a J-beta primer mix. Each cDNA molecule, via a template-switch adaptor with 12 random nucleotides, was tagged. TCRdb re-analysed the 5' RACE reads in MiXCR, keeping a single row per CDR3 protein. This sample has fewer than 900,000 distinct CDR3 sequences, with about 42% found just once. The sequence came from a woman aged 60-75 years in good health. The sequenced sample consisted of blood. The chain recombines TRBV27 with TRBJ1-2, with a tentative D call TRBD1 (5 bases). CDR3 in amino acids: CASSPTRGLYGYTF. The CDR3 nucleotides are TGTGCCAGCAGCCCAACCCGGGGCCTCTATGGCTACACCTTC.